This section outlines one TCR beta chain sequence together with its context. The source of the sample is a study of T cell changes during pregnancy in multiple sclerosis. Method: immunoSEQ multiplex PCR; TCRdb's copy keeps in-frame clones and lacks some. The table lists some 49,000 clones, 95% of them singletons. Germline V lookup: CDR1 GTSNPN, CDR2 SVGIG (reference sequence). CDR3 length: 14 residues. The germline V and J ends were trimmed by 0 bases and 6 bases, with 12 bases remaining between them. The source of this sequence is a female donor with multiple sclerosis, enrolled in a pregnancy study. This sequence joins TRBV30 and TRBJ2-1; D might be TRBD1 (5 bases). Sequences were derived from CD8+ T cells from peripheral blood mononuclear cells, sampled in the first trimester of pregnancy. This CDR3 reads CAWSVGQGGNEQFF. The CDR3 DNA is TGTGCCTGGAGTGTCGGGCAGGGTGGCAATGAGCAGTTCTTC. Filled out from reference TRBV30 and TRBJ2-1, the complete variable domain reads SQTIHQWPATLVQPVGSPLSLECTVEGTSNPNLYWYRQAAGRGLQLLFYSVGIGQISSEVPQNLSASRPQDRQFILSSKKLLLSDSGFYLCAWSVGQGGNEQFFGPGTRLTVL.